The 9 T cell receptor beta chains given below trace back to one sample, sequenced in a study of T cells in Graves' hyperthyroidism and ophthalmopathy. Amplification targeted TCR beta CDR3 regions from RNA transcripts. The HTBI primer set served for first-round RT-PCR of the TCR CDR3. TCRdb used MiXCR to reprocess the multiplex PCR reads, holding one entry per CDR3 protein. The sample yields approximately 610,000 distinct CDR3 sequences, roughly 14% seen once. Sequencing used blood. These receptors originate from a middle-aged woman with Graves' ophthalmopathy.

This clonotype was seen at least ten times. The chain employs TRBV28 and TRBJ2-7, with D possibly being TRBD1 or TRBD2 (5 bases each). The CDR3 spans 13 residues. Looked up from germline, CDR1 is MDHEN and CDR2 is SYDVKM. Trimming took 8 bases from V and 2 from J, leaving 13 bases between them. For the CDR3, the DNA is TGTGCCAGCGGGACGGTGAACACCTACGAGCAGTACTTC. Translation: CASGTVNTYEQYF.

The chain has TRBV12-3 or TRBV12-4 and TRBJ2-5, with TRBD2 matching 8 bases. This CDR3 contains 13 residues. V was clipped by 3 bases and J by 11 bases; unmatched bases: 8. For the CDR3, the DNA is TGTGCCAGCAGTTTGGGGGCTAGCGGGCCTCAGTACTTC. Its protein product is CASSLGASGPQYF.

This clonotype was detected ten times or more. The chain carries TRBV29-1 and TRBJ2-7; 11 positions match TRBD1. The V gene end was trimmed by 7 bases and the J gene end by 5 bases; junction bases not matched to a gene: 7. The germline V gene has CDR1 SQVTM and CDR2 ANQGSEA. The CDR3 is 13 residues long. In nucleotides, the CDR3 is TGCAGCGGTGGAGGGGACAGGGGGGACGAGCAGTACTTC. Translation: CSGGGDRGDEQYF.

This clonotype was seen only once. The genes are TRBV11-2 and TRBJ1-1; D gene ambiguous. V shed 4 bases and J shed 0 bases, with 15 bases lying between them. The CDR3 sequence is 16 residues long. Germline loops: CDR1 SGHAT, CDR2 FQNNGV. CDR3 nucleotide sequence: TGTGCCAGCAGCTCCTGGACCCTTGACGTGAACACTGAAGCTTTCTTT. This gives the protein CASSSWTLDVNTEAFF.

This clonotype was seen ten or more times. V usage is TRBV6-5 and J usage is TRBJ2-2; 8 nucleotides align to TRBD2. In germline, CDR1 is MNHEY, CDR2 SVGAGI. Unmatched junction bases numbered 7, after V lost 6 bases and J lost 4 bases. The CDR3 loop spans 15 amino acids. DNA of the CDR3: TGTGCCAGCAGATCCAGCGGGAGTGGCACCGGGGAGCTGTTTTTT. Translating it yields CASRSSGSGTGELFF.

Many counts were recorded for this clonotype. The chain combines TRBV19 with TRBJ2-7; a weak D match, TRBD1 (7 bases). Germline CDR1 LNHDA, CDR2 SQIVND (reference sequence). The V and J ends lost 3 bases and 0 bases respectively, with 18 bases between them. The CDR3 contains 17 residues. The CDR3 DNA follows: TGTGCCAGTAGTATCAGGGCGGGGACAGCATACTCCTACGAGCAGTACTTC. It encodes CASSIRAGTAYSYEQYF.

Ten or more counts support this clonotype. V gene TRBV13 combines with J gene TRBJ1-1; D not certain. The V gene lost 6 bases and the J gene lost 4 bases, with 6 bases spanning the gap. CDR3 length: 11 amino acids. From germline, CDR1 is PRHDT and CDR2 FYEKMQ (reference sequence). In nucleotides, the CDR3 is TGTGCCAGCAGTGGAAGCACTGAAGCTTTCTTT. Translation: CASSGSTEAFF. The full variable domain, rest sourced from reference TRBV13 and TRBJ1-1, is AAGVIQSPRHLIKEKRETATLKCYPIPRHDTVYWYQQGPGQDPQFLISFYEKMQSDKGSIPDRFSAQQFSDYHSELNMSSLELGDSALYFCASSGSTEAFFGQGTRLTVV.

This clonotype was counted between two and nine times. The rearrangement uses TRBV12-3 or TRBV12-4 and TRBJ2-3; D may be TRBD1 or TRBD2 (5 bases each). The CDR3 totals 14 residues. The V and J ends lost 5 bases and 7 bases respectively, with 16 bases between them. CDR3: CASSPLKGRHTQYF. In DNA, the CDR3 is TGTGCCAGCAGTCCCCTCAAGGGACGCCATACGCAGTATTTT.

Many counts were recorded for this clonotype. The rearrangement links TRBV6-5 to TRBJ2-2; 8 nucleotides match TRBD2. Germline V CDR1 and CDR2: MNHEY, SVGAGI. The CDR3 totals 17 residues. V gave up 2 bases and J gave up 0 bases; unmatched junction bases: 5. The CDR3 DNA is TGTGCCAGCAGTTACCGGAGGACTAGCTCGAACACCGGGGAGCTGTTTTTT. Amino acid sequence: CASSYRRTSSNTGELFF.